Shown below are 18 T cell receptor beta chains from a single sample sequenced in a study of control samples from healthy donors and cancer patients (dated by TCRdb to the early 2020s). The protocol used for the library was the immunoSEQ multiplex PCR assay. Not all clones reach the TCRdb copy of this immuneACCESS table, which keeps in-frame sequences only. Checked studies attribute under half of the gap to unresolved V genes and leave the rest unexplained. In all, the sample holds over 45,000 clones, and around 90% of those were seen once. Of the sample, 1.5% to 2% is held by the ten largest clones. Specimen: PBMCs. Receptors were obtained from a middle-aged man with colorectal cancer.

In this sample, this clone turned up once. This chain joins TRBV7-2 and TRBJ2-1, with 8 bases identical to TRBD2. Germline V gives CDR1 SGHTA, CDR2 FQGNSA. The CDR3 is 16 residues long. Unmatched junction bases numbered 8, after V lost 1 base and J lost 6 bases. Here the CDR3 DNA reads TGTGCCAGCAGCTTAGGCCCAAGGACTAGCCTCAATGAGCAGTTCTTC. This sequence encodes CASSLGPRTSLNEQFF.

V is TRBV30 and J is TRBJ1-2; TRBD1 matches 7 bases. The ends lost 1 base at V and 3 bases at J; junction bases unmatched: 2. The CDR3 extends over 13 amino acids. From germline, CDR1 is GTSNPN and CDR2 SVGIG (reference sequence). The CDR3 bases are TGTGCCTGGAGTGGTGGGACAGACTATGGCTACACCTTC. This codes for CAWSGGTDYGYTF.

The rearrangement uses TRBV6-2 or TRBV6-3 and TRBJ1-2, with D maybe TRBD1 (5 bases). The germline CDR1 and CDR2 sequences are MNHEY and SVGEGT. V lost 4 bases to trimming and J lost 1 base, with 7 bases between them. The CDR3 has 13 amino acids. The CDR3 spells CASSLTVNYGYTF. CDR3 in DNA: TGTGCCAGCAGTTTGACAGTTAACTATGGCTACACCTTC.

This clone showed up just a few times. The V and J genes are TRBV19 and TRBJ1-4, with 8 bases matching TRBD1. The CDR3 is 15 amino acids. Losses at the gene ends were 6 bases for V and 5 bases for J; bases not matched to a gene: 8. CDR1 and CDR2 from the germline V gene are LNHDA and SQIVND (reference sequence). DNA of the CDR3: TGTGCCAGTAGAGCAGGGGGCTCAGGGAATGAAAAACTGTTTTTT. Protein: CASRAGGSGNEKLFF. Together with reference TRBV19 and TRBJ1-4, the CDR3 gives the full variable domain: DGGITQSPKYLFRKEGQNVTLSCEQNLNHDAMYWYRQDPGQGLRLIYYSQIVNDFQKGDIAEGYSVSREKKESFPLTVTSAQKNPTAFYLCASRAGGSGNEKLFFGSGTQLSVL.

The chain links TRBV5-4 to TRBJ2-2; weak D call: TRBD1 (6 bases). Germline-derived CDR1 and CDR2 are SGHNT and YYREEE (reference sequence). The CDR3 has 15 residues. V lost 6 bases and J 1 base, leaving 13 bases between the germline ends. In DNA, the CDR3 is TGTGCCAGCAAAGACAGGACCCTGAACACCGGGGAGCTGTTTTTT. Its protein is CASKDRTLNTGELFF. Complete variable domain (other parts from reference TRBV5-4 and TRBJ2-2): ETGVTQSPTHLIKTRGQQVTLRCSSQSGHNTVSWYQQALGQGPQFIFQYYREEENGRGNFPPRFSGLQFPNYSSELNVNALELDDSALYLCASKDRTLNTGELFFGEGSRLTVL.

Only a few counts were recorded for this clone. CDR3 DNA sequence: TGCGCCAGCAGCTTGCTGACTAGCGGGAGAGGGGTTACCTACGAGCAGTACTTC. The encoded protein is CASSLLTSGRGVTYEQYF. This rearrangement joins TRBV5-1 to TRBJ2-7, with 12 bases that match TRBD2. Per the germline V gene, CDR1 is SGHRS and CDR2 is YFSETQ. The CDR3 runs 18 residues. J was trimmed by 2 bases and V by 1 base; bases with no gene match: 10. Complete variable domain (other parts from reference TRBV5-1 and TRBJ2-7): KAGVTQTPRYLIKTRGQQVTLSCSPISGHRSVSWYQQTPGQGLQFLFEYFSETQRNKGNFPGRFSGRQFSNSRSEMNVSTLELGDSALYLCASSLLTSGRGVTYEQYFGPGTRLTVT.

The chain has TRBV11-2 and TRBJ2-7; D call uncertain. V gave up 0 bases and J gave up 5 bases, with 2 bases separating them. Germline CDR1 SGHAT, CDR2 FQNNGV. There are 11 residues in the CDR3. DNA for the CDR3: TGTGCCAGCAGCTTAGATCACGAGCAGTACTTC. Protein sequence: CASSLDHEQYF.

J is TRBJ1-5 and V is TRBV27; TRBD1 matches at 9 bases. Looked up from germline, CDR1 is MNHEY and CDR2 is SMNVEV (reference sequence). The V segment lost 4 bases and the J segment 3 bases; nucleotides outside the gene matches: 7. CDR3 size: 16 residues. The chain's CDR3 is CASSSLRDRVNQPQHF. CDR3 nucleotide sequence: TGTGCCAGCAGTTCCTTAAGGGACAGGGTCAATCAGCCCCAGCATTTT.

V usage is TRBV6-2 or TRBV6-3 and J usage is TRBJ1-5, with D uncertain. Germline CDR1 and CDR2: MNHEY and SVGEGT. CDR3 length equals 14 residues. The germline V and J ends were trimmed by 4 bases and 7 bases, with 14 bases remaining between them. The CDR3 here is CASSWGGFGQPQHF. In nucleotides, the CDR3 is TGTGCCAGCAGTTGGGGAGGGTTTGGGCAGCCCCAGCATTTT.

The rearrangement joins TRBV11-2 to TRBJ2-5; a possible D gene is TRBD1 (6 bases). Trimming left V 5 bases short and J 0 bases short, with 13 bases between. CDR1 and CDR2 (germline): SGHAT, FQNNGV. The CDR3 loop spans 15 amino acids. For the CDR3, the DNA is TGTGCCAGCAGCAACAGGGTTGCGTACCAAGAGACCCAGTACTTC. Protein sequence: CASSNRVAYQETQYF.

This clone occurred once. This sequence joins TRBV6-5 and TRBJ1-1; a weak D match, TRBD1 (6 bases). Looked up from germline, CDR1 is MNHEY and CDR2 is SVGAGI. The CDR3 extends over 16 amino acids. The V end was cut by 0 bases, the J end by 11 bases, with 22 bases between. CDR3 in amino acids: CASSYSRGRGSNWAFF. The CDR3 DNA follows: TGTGCCAGCAGTTACTCGAGGGGGAGGGGCTCTAACTGGGCTTTCTTT.

The chain employs TRBV24-1 and TRBJ2-3; 10 nucleotides line up with TRBD2. The germline gives CDR1 KGHDR, CDR2 SFDVKD. The CDR3 covers 16 residues. After removal of 4 bases from V and 1 base from J, the junction contained 4 bases not matched to a gene. The CDR3 sequence: CATSDLAGEGTDTQYF. The CDR3 coding sequence is TGTGCCACCAGTGACCTAGCGGGAGAAGGCACAGATACGCAGTATTTT.

The chain couples TRBV19 to TRBJ2-2, with D unclear. V lost 5 bases and J 8 bases, leaving 9 bases between the germline ends. The CDR3 is made up of 12 amino acids. The germline V gene has CDR1 LNHDA and CDR2 SQIVND (reference sequence). CDR3 residues: CASSQEWGELFF. CDR3 coding DNA: TGTGCCAGTAGTCAAGAATGGGGGGAGCTGTTTTTT.

The chain is built from TRBV27 and TRBJ2-7; 8 positions agree with TRBD1. The CDR3 loop spans 16 amino acids. Germline values: CDR1 MNHEY, CDR2 SMNVEV (reference sequence). V gave up 6 bases and J gave up 4 bases; unmatched junction bases: 14. The CDR3 DNA reads TGTGCCAGCAGCCCAGGGGGCCAGGGGTACATTTACGAGCAGTACTTC. Protein product: CASSPGGQGYIYEQYF.

V usage is TRBV12-3 or TRBV12-4 and J usage is TRBJ2-7, with D maybe TRBD2 (6 bases). The CDR3 sequence is 12 residues long. The germline V and J ends were trimmed by 2 bases and 7 bases, with 9 bases remaining between them. The CDR3 DNA sequence: TGTGCCAGCAGTTTAATTCGGGGGGAGCAGTACTTC. It is translated as CASSLIRGEQYF.

The CDR3 DNA reads as TGTGCCTGGTGGGAGAAACGGGCTGAAGCTTTCTTT. Protein product: CAWWEKRAEAFF. This chain links TRBV30 with TRBJ1-1; no definite D call. CDR1 GTSNPN and CDR2 SVGIG come from the germline V gene (reference sequence). This CDR3 spans 12 amino acids. The ends were cut back, 5 bases at V and 6 bases at J, with 13 bases in the middle.

This clone has just one count. V gene TRBV3-1 (or the pseudogene TRBV3-2) combines with J gene TRBJ2-7; 11 bases are shared with TRBD1. The CDR3 is 17 residues long. Unmatched junction bases numbered 11, after V lost 4 bases and J lost 3 bases. CDR1 and CDR2 from the germline V gene are LGHDT and YNNKEL (reference sequence). The CDR3 sequence: CASSLPARTGGLYEQYF. CDR3 in DNA: TGTGCCAGCAGCCTACCAGCTCGGACAGGGGGCCTCTACGAGCAGTACTTC.

J is TRBJ1-1 and V is TRBV7-8, with D hard to call. The germline gives CDR1 SGHVS, CDR2 FQNEAQ. V lost 5 bases, J lost 5 bases, and 15 bases lay in between. The CDR3 has 14 residues. The CDR3 coding sequence is TGTGCCAGCAGCCTCCTCAGTGTGGGGACTGAAGCTTTCTTT. It codes for CASSLLSVGTEAFF.